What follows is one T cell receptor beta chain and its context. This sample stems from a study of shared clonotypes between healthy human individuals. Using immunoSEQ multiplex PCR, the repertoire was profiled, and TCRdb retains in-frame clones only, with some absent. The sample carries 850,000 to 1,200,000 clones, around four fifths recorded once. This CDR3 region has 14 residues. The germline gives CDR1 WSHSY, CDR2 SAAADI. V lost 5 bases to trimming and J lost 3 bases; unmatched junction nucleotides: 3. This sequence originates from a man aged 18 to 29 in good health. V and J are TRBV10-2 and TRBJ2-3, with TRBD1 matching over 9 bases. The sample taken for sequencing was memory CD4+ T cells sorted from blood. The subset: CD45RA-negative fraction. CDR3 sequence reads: CASSRQGGTDTQYF. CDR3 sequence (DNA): TGCGCCAGCAGTCGACAGGGGGGTACAGATACGCAGTATTTT.